This T cell receptor beta chain was identified during a study of blood T cell repertoires in COVID-19. The wider study: Samples came from the United States, Italy and Spain, spanning acute and convalescent COVID-19.

Libraries were prepared by immunoSEQ multiplex PCR; TCRdb keeps only in-frame clonotypes and omits some of them. The table has 130,000 to 150,000 clones, about 86% seen once. With 3 bases removed from V and 1 base from J, the gap between germline ends came to 14 bases. The germline CDR1 and CDR2 sequences are LNHDA and SQIVND (reference sequence). The CDR3 totals 16 residues. The receptor's source is a woman aged 40 to 50 with acute or convalescent COVID-19. The J gene is TRBJ2-3, the V gene TRBV19, with D possibly being TRBD2 (5 bases). The sequencing sample was made of peripheral blood. CDR3 sequence reads: CASSIDLAGGTDTQYF. CDR3 nucleotides: TGTGCCAGTAGTATCGATCTAGCTGGCGGCACAGATACGCAGTATTTT.